A single sample gave rise to the 21 T cell receptor beta chains below, sequenced in a study of T-cell memory formation after mild COVID-19. TCRdb ran MiXCR on the 5' RACE reads and lists one entry per CDR3 protein. Here the sample spans about 350,000 distinct CDR3 sequences, approximately 22% being singletons. Sequences were obtained from PBMCs or a T cell subset sorted from them (not recorded which). The receptor source for this set is a man aged 18 to 29 who had mild COVID-19 (a few samples of this study predate the infection). Cell type and time point are not known.

This clonotype has only a few counts. The chain employs TRBV15 and TRBJ2-3; 15 bases are a match to TRBD2. V shed 5 bases, J shed 5 bases, and the junction held 5 bases outside the gene matches. Looked up from germline, CDR1 is LNHNV and CDR2 is YYDKDF (reference sequence). This CDR3 has 16 residues. CDR3 in DNA: TGTGCCACCAGCGGACTAGCGGGGGGGCCACAAGATACGCAGTATTTT. It encodes CATSGLAGGPQDTQYF.

The V and J genes are TRBV12-3 or TRBV12-4 and TRBJ1-2, with a weak D call TRBD1 (6 bases). The CDR3 extends over 13 amino acids. Trimming left V 5 bases short and J 6 bases short, with 13 bases between. DNA of the CDR3: TGTGCCAGCAGTACCGGGACAAAGGATGGCTACACCTTC. This sequence encodes CASSTGTKDGYTF.

V usage is TRBV18 and J usage is TRBJ2-3; 7 bases map to TRBD1. V was clipped by 2 bases and J by 2 bases; unmatched bases: 10. Germline V gives CDR1 KGHSH, CDR2 LQKENI. CDR3 size: 17 residues. Here the CDR3 DNA reads TGTGCCAGCTCACCAAGGTCAGGGGGTCGTTCCACAGATACGCAGTATTTT. Its translation: CASSPRSGGRSTDTQYF.

This sequence joins TRBV6-1 and TRBJ1-2; D may be TRBD1 (5 bases). Germline assignment: CDR1 MNHNS and CDR2 SASEGT. The CDR3 totals 14 residues. Trimming removed 4 bases from V and 3 bases from J, with 12 bases in between. In nucleotides, the CDR3 is TGTGCCAGCAGTGTCCTTGGGGGGGACTATGGCTACACCTTC. Amino acid sequence: CASSVLGGDYGYTF.

This clonotype was recorded a few times. CDR3 amino acids: CSALTNRADEQFF. In nucleotides, the CDR3 is TGCAGTGCTCTTACAAACAGGGCTGATGAGCAGTTCTTC. This chain links TRBV20-1 with TRBJ2-1, with D possibly matching TRBD1 (6 bases). Germline-derived CDR1 and CDR2 are DFQATT and SNEGSKA (reference sequence). The CDR3 is 13 residues long. Trimming left V 5 bases short and J 8 bases short, with 16 bases between.

This clonotype was detected only a few times. The chain joins TRBV27 to TRBJ2-7, with 9 bases lining up with TRBD1. The CDR3 length is 13 residues. The V gene's germline CDR1 is MNHEY and CDR2 SMNVEV (reference sequence). V gave up 8 bases and J gave up 6 bases; unmatched junction bases: 8. The CDR3 sequence: CASGRDRVAEQYF. CDR3 bases: TGTGCCAGCGGCCGGGACAGGGTGGCCGAGCAGTACTTC.

The chain couples TRBV5-5 to TRBJ2-5, with a tentative D call TRBD1 (5 bases). V was clipped by 4 bases and J by 6 bases, with 7 bases between them. The CDR3 totals 11 residues. The V gene's germline CDR1 is SGHKS and CDR2 YYEKEE (reference sequence). This CDR3 reads CASSRTQTQYF. CDR3 coding DNA: TGTGCCAGCAGCCGGACACAGACCCAGTACTTC.

Only a few counts were recorded for this clonotype. The genes are TRBV15 and TRBJ2-7; D perhaps matches TRBD1 (5 bases). CDR3 length: 15 amino acids. V dropped 1 base and J dropped 1 base, with 11 bases sitting between them. The germline gives CDR1 LNHNV, CDR2 YYDKDF (reference sequence). CDR3 nucleotides: TGTGCCACCAGCAGAGGCCACGACAGTTCCTACGAGCAGTACTTC. Its protein is CATSRGHDSSYEQYF.

This clonotype was observed a few times. The chain uses TRBV7-9 and TRBJ2-7, with 12 bases lining up with TRBD2. V lost 5 bases, J lost 3 bases, and 11 bases stayed unmatched. Germline loops: CDR1 SEHNR, CDR2 FQNEAQ (reference sequence). The CDR3 has 17 residues. CDR3 amino acids: CASSMTSGGPGDYEQYV. The CDR3 nucleotides read TGTGCCAGCAGCATGACTAGCGGGGGCCCGGGTGACTACGAGCAGTACGTC.

This clonotype occurred a few times. This rearrangement joins TRBV5-1 to TRBJ1-4; no firm D call. This CDR3 region has 13 residues. In germline, CDR1 is SGHRS, CDR2 YFSETQ. The V end was cut by 7 bases, the J end by 7 bases, with 14 bases between. CDR3 residues: CASQRESREKLFF. In DNA, the CDR3 is TGCGCCAGCCAGAGGGAGAGTCGTGAAAAACTGTTTTTT.

This clonotype was seen many times. J is TRBJ2-3 and V is TRBV30, with 7 bases lining up with TRBD1. Trimming removed 5 bases from V and 2 bases from J; junction bases left unmatched: 4. This CDR3 has 13 residues. Germline V gives CDR1 GTSNPN, CDR2 SVGIG (reference sequence). This CDR3 reads CAWSRGNTDTQYF. CDR3 coding DNA: TGTGCCTGGTCCAGGGGGAACACAGATACGCAGTATTTT.

The gene calls are TRBV4-2 and TRBJ2-2; tentatively, D is TRBD2 (5 bases). This CDR3 spans 18 amino acids. Per the germline V gene, CDR1 is LGHNA and CDR2 is YNFKEQ. Trimming left V 0 bases short and J 0 bases short, with 14 bases between. The CDR3 bases are TGTGCCAGCAGCCAAGATCTCGCTACTAGAACGAACACCGGGGAGCTGTTTTTT. This translates into CASSQDLATRTNTGELFF.

In its sample, this clonotype is medium-sized (0.01 to 0.1%). The chain employs TRBV7-9 and TRBJ2-4; 9 bases agree with TRBD2. V gave up 5 bases and J gave up 0 bases; unmatched junction bases: 5. There are 16 residues in the CDR3. Germline CDR1 and CDR2: SEHNR and FQNEAQ (reference sequence). The CDR3 region has the DNA TGTGCCAGCAGCGCCAGCGGGGGGCTAGCCAAAAACATTCAGTACTTC. This encodes CASSASGGLAKNIQYF.

This clonotype was counted a few times. V gene TRBV20-1 combines with J gene TRBJ2-1; TRBD1 matches at 8 bases. V lost 7 bases, J lost 16 bases, and 12 bases stayed unmatched. CDR3 size: 11 residues. Per germline, CDR1 DFQATT and CDR2 SNEGSKA (reference sequence). The CDR3 reads CSVRTWDRYFF. The CDR3 region has the DNA TGCAGTGTCAGAACTTGGGACAGGTATTTCTTC.

The rearrangement uses TRBV7-8 and TRBJ1-2, with TRBD1 as a possible D gene (6 bases). Trimming shortened V by 2 bases and J by 8 bases, and 24 bases separated the two germline ends. The CDR3 has 17 residues. Germline CDR1 and CDR2: SGHVS and FQNEAQ. CDR3 sequence reads: CASSLLKGGIRLGGYTF. The CDR3 DNA reads as TGTGCCAGCAGCTTATTGAAAGGGGGAATCCGGCTAGGGGGCTACACCTTC. The full variable domain, completed using reference TRBV7-8 and TRBJ1-2, is GAGVSQSPRYKVAKRGQDVALRCDPISGHVSLFWYQQALGQGPEFLTYFQNEAQLDKSGLPSDRFFAERPEGSVSTLKIQRTQQEDSAVYLCASSLLKGGIRLGGYTFGSGTRLTVV.

This clonotype was recorded a few times. The chain employs TRBV12-3 or TRBV12-4 and TRBJ2-5, with a tentative D call TRBD1 (5 bases). The CDR3 contains 12 residues. V was trimmed by 4 bases and J by 6 bases, leaving 9 bases between them. CDR3 DNA: TGTGCCAGCAGTTATGGGGCCCAGACCCAGTACTTC. It codes for CASSYGAQTQYF.

V gene TRBV24-1 combines with J gene TRBJ1-2; D unresolved. This CDR3 contains 15 residues. Trimming took 4 bases from V and 5 from J, leaving 16 bases between them. The V gene's germline CDR1 is KGHDR and CDR2 SFDVKD. CDR3 protein: CATSEGTSAGYGYTF. CDR3 in DNA: TGTGCCACCAGTGAAGGAACATCGGCTGGGTATGGCTACACCTTC.

The rearrangement joins TRBV7-9 to TRBJ1-1; no definite D call. Germline V gene sequence: CDR1 SEHNR, CDR2 FQNEAQ (reference sequence). Trimming left V 2 bases short and J 7 bases short, with 14 bases between. CDR3 length: 14 amino acids. The CDR3 spells CASSLSLGRLEAFF. Here the CDR3 DNA reads TGTGCCAGCAGCTTATCTCTCGGGAGGCTTGAAGCTTTCTTT. The variable domain in full, completed from reference TRBV7-9 and TRBJ1-1, reads DTGVSQNPRHKITKRGQNVTFRCDPISEHNRLYWYRQTLGQGPEFLTYFQNEAQLEKSRLLSDRFSAERPKGSFSTLEIQRTEQGDSAMYLCASSLSLGRLEAFFGQGTRLTVV.

J is TRBJ2-7 and V is TRBV7-9, with D unresolved. This CDR3 is built from 13 residues. V lost 5 bases and J lost 7, with 15 bases in between. From germline, CDR1 is SEHNR and CDR2 FQNEAQ (reference sequence). The CDR3 DNA reads TGTGCCAGCAGCCCCGGGTCCCCGCTGGAGCAGTACGTC. This translates into CASSPGSPLEQYV.

This clonotype was counted many times. The genes are TRBV20-1 and TRBJ2-1; tentatively, D is TRBD1 (8 bases). The CDR3 is made up of 17 amino acids. V lost 0 bases and J lost 2, with 17 bases in between. CDR1 and CDR2 (germline): DFQATT, SNEGSKA (reference sequence). The CDR3 protein is CSARDRGQGGPYNEQFF. In nucleotides, the CDR3 is TGCAGTGCTAGAGATCGCGGACAGGGAGGGCCCTACAATGAGCAGTTCTTC.

The chain links TRBV7-9 to TRBJ2-3; maybe TRBD1 (5 bases). This CDR3 contains 14 residues. Germline CDR1 reads SEHNR; CDR2 reads FQNEAQ (reference sequence). V was trimmed by 6 bases and J by 2 bases, leaving 12 bases between them. CDR3 nucleotides: TGTGCCAGCAGATCCCCGACAGACACAGATACGCAGTATTTT. Residues: CASRSPTDTDTQYF.